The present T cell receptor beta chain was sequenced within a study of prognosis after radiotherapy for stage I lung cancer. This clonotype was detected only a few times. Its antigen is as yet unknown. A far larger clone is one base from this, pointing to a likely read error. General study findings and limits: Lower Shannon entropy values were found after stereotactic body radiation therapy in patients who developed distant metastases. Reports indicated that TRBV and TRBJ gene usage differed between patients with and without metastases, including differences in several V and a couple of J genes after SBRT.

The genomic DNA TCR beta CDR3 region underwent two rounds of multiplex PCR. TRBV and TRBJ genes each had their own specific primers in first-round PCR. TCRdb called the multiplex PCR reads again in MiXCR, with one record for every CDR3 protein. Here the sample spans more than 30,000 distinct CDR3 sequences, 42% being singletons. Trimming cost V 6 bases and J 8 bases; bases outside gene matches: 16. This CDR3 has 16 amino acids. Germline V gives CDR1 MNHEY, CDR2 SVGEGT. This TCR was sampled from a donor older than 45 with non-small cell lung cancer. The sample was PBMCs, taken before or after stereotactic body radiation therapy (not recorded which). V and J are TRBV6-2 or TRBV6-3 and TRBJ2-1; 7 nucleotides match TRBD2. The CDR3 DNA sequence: TGTGCCAGCAGCGCCCGGACTAGAGGGTCCGGGGATGAGCAGTTCTTC. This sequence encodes CASSARTRGSGDEQFF.